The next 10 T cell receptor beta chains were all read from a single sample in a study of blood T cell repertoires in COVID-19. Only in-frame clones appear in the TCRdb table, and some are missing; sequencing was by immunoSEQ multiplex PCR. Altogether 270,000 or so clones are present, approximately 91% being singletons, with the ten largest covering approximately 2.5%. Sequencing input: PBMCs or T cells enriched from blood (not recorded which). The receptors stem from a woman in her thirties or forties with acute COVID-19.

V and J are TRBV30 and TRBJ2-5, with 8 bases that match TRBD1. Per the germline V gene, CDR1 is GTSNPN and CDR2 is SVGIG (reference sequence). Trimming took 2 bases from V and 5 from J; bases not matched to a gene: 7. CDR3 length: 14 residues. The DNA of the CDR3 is TGTGCCTGGAGTCTCGGGACAGGACAGGAGACCCAGTACTTC. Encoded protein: CAWSLGTGQETQYF.

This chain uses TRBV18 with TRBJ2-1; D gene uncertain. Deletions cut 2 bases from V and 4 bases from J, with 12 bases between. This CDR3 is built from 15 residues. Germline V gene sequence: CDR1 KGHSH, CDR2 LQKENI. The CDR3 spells CASSPIATTYNEQFF. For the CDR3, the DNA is TGTGCCAGCTCACCAATAGCTACTACTTACAATGAGCAGTTCTTC.

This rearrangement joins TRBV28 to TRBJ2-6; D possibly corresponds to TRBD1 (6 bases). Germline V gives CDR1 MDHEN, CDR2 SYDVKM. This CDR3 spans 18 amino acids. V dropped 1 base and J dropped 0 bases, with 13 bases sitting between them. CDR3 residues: CASSLLGQTSSGANVLTF. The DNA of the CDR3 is TGTGCCAGCAGTTTATTAGGACAGACGAGCTCTGGGGCCAACGTCCTGACTTTC.

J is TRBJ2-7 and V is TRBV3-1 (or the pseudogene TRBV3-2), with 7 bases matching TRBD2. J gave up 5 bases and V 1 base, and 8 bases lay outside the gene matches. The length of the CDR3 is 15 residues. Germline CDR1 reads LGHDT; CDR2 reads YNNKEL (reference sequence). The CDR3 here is CASSQARESRNEQYF. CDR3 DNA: TGTGCCAGCAGCCAAGCGCGGGAGTCTAGGAACGAGCAGTACTTC.

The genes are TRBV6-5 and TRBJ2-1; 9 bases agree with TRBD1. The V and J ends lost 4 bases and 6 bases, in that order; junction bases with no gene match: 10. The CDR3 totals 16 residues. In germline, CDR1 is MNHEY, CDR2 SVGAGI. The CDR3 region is CASSSAGTGFANEQFF. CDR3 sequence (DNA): TGTGCCAGCAGTTCGGCGGGGACAGGGTTTGCCAATGAGCAGTTCTTC.

The CDR3 sequence: CASSRDSKAGELFF. CDR3 bases: TGCGCCAGCAGCCGAGACAGCAAGGCCGGGGAGCTGTTTTTT. J is TRBJ2-2 and V is TRBV5-1; D possibly corresponds to TRBD1 (5 bases). The CDR3 sequence is 14 residues long. Germline loops: CDR1 SGHRS, CDR2 YFSETQ. Trimming left V 4 bases short and J 6 bases short, with 13 bases between.

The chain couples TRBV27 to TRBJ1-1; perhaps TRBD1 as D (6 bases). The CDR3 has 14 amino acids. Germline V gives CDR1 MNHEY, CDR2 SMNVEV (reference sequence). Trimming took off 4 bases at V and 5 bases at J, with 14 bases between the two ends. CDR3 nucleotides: TGTGCCAGCAGTTGGGCCGGGGGGCGAACTGAAGCTTTCTTT. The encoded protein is CASSWAGGRTEAFF.

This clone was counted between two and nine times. CDR3 sequence: CASGLVPGWASGERDSYNEQFF. CDR3 DNA sequence: TGTGCTAGTGGTTTGGTCCCCGGATGGGCTAGCGGGGAGAGAGACTCCTACAATGAGCAGTTCTTC. The rearrangement joins TRBV12-5 to TRBJ2-1; 9 nucleotides align to TRBD2. Germline CDR1 LGHNT, CDR2 FRNRAP. The CDR3 spans 22 residues. Unmatched junction bases numbered 18, after V lost 0 bases and J lost 0 bases.

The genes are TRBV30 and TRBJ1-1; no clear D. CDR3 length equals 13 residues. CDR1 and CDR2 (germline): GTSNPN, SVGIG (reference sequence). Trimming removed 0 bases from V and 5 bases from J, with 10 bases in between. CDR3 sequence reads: CAWSVAGYTEAFF. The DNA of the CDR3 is TGTGCCTGGAGTGTAGCGGGTTATACTGAAGCTTTCTTT.

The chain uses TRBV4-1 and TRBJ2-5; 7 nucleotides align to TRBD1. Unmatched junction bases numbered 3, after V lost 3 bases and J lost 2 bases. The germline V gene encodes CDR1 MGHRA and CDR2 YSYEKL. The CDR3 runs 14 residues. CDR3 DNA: TGCGCCAGCAGCCACGGGACAGTACAAGAGACCCAGTACTTC. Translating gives CASSHGTVQETQYF.